This T cell receptor (beta chain) appears in the sequencing data of a study of blood T cell repertoires in COVID-19. Background on the study: The samples span acute and convalescent COVID-19 from the United States, Italy and Spain. PBMCs, B-cell-depleted T cells, or T cells were the source of the cDNA or gDNA that made up the material.

Enrolled during active infection, Seattle patients were then followed longitudinally. In this sample, this clone turned up a few times. The length of the CDR3 is 16 residues. Trimming shortened V by 0 bases and J by 2 bases, and 13 bases separated the two germline ends. Per the germline V gene, CDR1 is LGHNA and CDR2 is YNFKEQ. Original processing notes: Reference gene primer amplification gave nucleated cell count estimates. Some clones are missing from TCRdb's copy, which holds only in-frame ones; the method was immunoSEQ multiplex PCR. That table is the source of V, J and clone size, and D and trimming were worked out from the DNA. The data show 100,000 to 150,000 clones, around 90% seen once.

The TCR sequence derives from a man aged 55-75 years with COVID-19, enrolled during active disease. Sample: peripheral blood. This chain uses TRBV4-2 with TRBJ1-2, with D possibly matching TRBD1 (5 bases). In nucleotides, the CDR3 is TGTGCCAGCAGCCAAGAGGGGCCCCAGGCAAACTATGGCTACACCTTC. It is translated as CASSQEGPQANYGYTF.